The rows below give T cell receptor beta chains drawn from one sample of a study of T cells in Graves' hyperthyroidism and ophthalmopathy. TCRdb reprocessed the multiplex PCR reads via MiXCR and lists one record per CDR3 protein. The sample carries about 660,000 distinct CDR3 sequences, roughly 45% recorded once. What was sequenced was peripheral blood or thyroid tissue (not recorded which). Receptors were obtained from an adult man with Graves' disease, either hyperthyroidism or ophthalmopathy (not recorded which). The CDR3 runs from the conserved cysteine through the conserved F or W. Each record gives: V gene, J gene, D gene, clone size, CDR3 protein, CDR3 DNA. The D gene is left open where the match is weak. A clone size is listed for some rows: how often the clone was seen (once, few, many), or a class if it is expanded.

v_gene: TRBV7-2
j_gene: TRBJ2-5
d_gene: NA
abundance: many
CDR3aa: CASSLSIWTYQETQYF
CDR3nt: TGTGCCAGCAGCTTAAGCATCTGGACGTACCAAGAGACCCAGTACTTC

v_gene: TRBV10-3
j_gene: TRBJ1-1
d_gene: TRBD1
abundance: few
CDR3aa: CAHRGLDTEAFF
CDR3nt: TGTGCCCACAGGGGTTTAGACACTGAAGCTTTCTTT

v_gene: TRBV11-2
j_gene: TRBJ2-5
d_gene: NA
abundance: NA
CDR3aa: CASSFWAQETQYF
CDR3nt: TGTGCCAGCAGCTTTTGGGCCCAAGAGACCCAGTACTTC

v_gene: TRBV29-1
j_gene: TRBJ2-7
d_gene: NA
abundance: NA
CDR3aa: CSVDWQNF
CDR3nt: TGCAGCGTTGACTGGCAGAACTTC

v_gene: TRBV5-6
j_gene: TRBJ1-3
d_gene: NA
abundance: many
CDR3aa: CASTREGRSSGNTIYF
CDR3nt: TGTGCCAGCACCCGGGAGGGCAGAAGCTCTGGAAACACCATATATTTT

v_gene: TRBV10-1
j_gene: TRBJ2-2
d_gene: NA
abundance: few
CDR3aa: CASSSGATGELFF
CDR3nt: TGCGCCAGCTCCTCGGGGGCCACCGGGGAGCTGTTTTTT

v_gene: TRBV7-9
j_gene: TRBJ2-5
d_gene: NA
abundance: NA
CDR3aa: CASSLGAVKETQYF
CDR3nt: TGTGCCAGCAGCTTAGGGGCAGTGAAAGAGACCCAGTACTTC

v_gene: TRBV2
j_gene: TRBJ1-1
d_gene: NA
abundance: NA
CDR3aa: CASSPPGGGNTEAFF
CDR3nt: TGTGCCAGCAGTCCTCCCGGGGGTGGGAACACTGAAGCTTTCTTT

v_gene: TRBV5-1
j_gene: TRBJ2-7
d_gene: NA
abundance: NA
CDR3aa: CASSLLSGVLGSYEQYF
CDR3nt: TGCGCCAGCAGCTTGCTCAGTGGGGTGCTTGGCTCCTACGAGCAGTACTTC

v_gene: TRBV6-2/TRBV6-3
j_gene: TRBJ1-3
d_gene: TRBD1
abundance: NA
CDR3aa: CASSYSITGVYTIYF
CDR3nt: TGTGCCAGCAGTTACTCGATAACAGGGGTTTACACCATATATTTT

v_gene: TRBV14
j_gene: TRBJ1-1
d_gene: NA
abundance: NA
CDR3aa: CASSQDRVHKYTEAFF
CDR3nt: TGTGCCAGCAGCCAAGATAGGGTGCACAAATACACTGAAGCTTTCTTT

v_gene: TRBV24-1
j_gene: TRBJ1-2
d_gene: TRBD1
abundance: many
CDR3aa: CATSDSTGLLGYTF
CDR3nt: TGTGCCACCAGTGATTCGACAGGGTTACTTGGCTACACCTTC

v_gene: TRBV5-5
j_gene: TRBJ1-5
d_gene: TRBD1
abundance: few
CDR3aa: CASSDDRDRGQPQHF
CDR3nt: TGTGCCAGCAGCGATGACAGGGATCGAGGTCAGCCCCAGCATTTT

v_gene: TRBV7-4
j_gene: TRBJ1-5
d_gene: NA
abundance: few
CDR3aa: CASSSFTGLVYHF
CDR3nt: TGTGCCAGCAGCTCCTTTACAGGCCTAGTTTATCATTTT

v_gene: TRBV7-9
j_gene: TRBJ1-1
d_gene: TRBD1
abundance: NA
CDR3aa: CASSEERGLGTEALF
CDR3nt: TGTGCCAGCAGTGAAGAGAGGGGGCTGGGCACTGAAGCTCTCTTT

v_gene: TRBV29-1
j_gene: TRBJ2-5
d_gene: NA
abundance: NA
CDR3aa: CSSFLGEETQYF
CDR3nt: TGCAGCAGTTTCCTAGGAGAAGAGACCCAGTACTTC

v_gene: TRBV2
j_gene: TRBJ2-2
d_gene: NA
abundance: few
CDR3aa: CASLGQTTNTGELFF
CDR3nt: TGTGCCAGCCTTGGGCAGACAACGAACACCGGGGAGCTGTTTTTT

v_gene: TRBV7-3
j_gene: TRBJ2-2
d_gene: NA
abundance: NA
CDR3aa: CASSQVGRASEGTGELFF
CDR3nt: TGTGCCAGCAGCCAAGTTGGGCGGGCTAGCGAGGGCACCGGGGAGCTGTTTTTT

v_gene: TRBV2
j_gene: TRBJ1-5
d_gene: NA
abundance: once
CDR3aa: CASSGSTTGDQPQHF
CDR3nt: TGTGCCAGCAGCGGATCTACCACAGGAGATCAGCCCCAGCATTTT

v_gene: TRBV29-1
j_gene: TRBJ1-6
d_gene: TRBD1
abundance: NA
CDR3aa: CSVEDTGGSPLHF
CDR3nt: TGCAGCGTTGAAGATACAGGGGGTTCACCCCTCCACTTT

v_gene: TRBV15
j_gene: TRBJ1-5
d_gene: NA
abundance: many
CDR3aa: CATSRDEGRRNQPQHF
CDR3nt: TGTGCCACCAGCAGAGATGAGGGACGGCGGAATCAGCCCCAGCATTTT

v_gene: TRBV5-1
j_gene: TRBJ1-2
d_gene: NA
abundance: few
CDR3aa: CASSGGKSTYGYTF
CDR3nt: TGCGCCAGCAGCGGGGGAAAGTCCACCTATGGCTACACCTTC

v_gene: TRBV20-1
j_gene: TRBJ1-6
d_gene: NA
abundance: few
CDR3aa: CSAPRFRGGNSPLHF
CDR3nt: TGCAGTGCTCCACGTTTCAGGGGTGGAAATTCACCCCTCCACTTT

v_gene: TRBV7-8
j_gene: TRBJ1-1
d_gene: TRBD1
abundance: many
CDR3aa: CASSLGQGKAFF
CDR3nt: TGTGCCAGCAGCTTAGGACAGGGCAAAGCTTTCTTT